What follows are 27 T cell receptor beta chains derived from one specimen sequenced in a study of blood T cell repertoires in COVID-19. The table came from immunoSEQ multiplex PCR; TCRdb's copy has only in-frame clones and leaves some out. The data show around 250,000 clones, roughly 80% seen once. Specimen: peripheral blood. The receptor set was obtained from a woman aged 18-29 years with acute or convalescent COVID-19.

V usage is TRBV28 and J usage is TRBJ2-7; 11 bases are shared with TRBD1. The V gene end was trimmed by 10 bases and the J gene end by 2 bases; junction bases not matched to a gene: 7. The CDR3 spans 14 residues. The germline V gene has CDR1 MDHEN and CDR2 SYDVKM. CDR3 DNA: TGTGCCATCGGGACAGGGGGACACACCTACGAGCAGTACTTC. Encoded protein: CAIGTGGHTYEQYF.

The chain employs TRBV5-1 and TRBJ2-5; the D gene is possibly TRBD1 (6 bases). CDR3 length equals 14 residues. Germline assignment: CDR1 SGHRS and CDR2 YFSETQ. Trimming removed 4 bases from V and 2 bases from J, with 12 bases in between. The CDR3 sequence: CASSIGGGQETQYF. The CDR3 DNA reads TGCGCCAGCAGCATTGGGGGCGGGCAAGAGACCCAGTACTTC.

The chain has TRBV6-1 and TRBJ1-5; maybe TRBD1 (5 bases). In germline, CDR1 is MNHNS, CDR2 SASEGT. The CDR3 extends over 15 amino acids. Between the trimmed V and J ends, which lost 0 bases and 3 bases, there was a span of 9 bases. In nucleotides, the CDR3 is TGTGCCAGCAGTGAAGCGAGACAGAACAATCAGCCCCAGCATTTT. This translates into CASSEARQNNQPQHF.

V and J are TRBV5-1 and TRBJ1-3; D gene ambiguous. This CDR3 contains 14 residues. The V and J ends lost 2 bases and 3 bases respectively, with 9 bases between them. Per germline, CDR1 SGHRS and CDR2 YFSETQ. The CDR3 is CASSLFGLGNTIYF. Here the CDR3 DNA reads TGCGCCAGCAGCTTATTCGGACTTGGAAACACCATATATTTT.

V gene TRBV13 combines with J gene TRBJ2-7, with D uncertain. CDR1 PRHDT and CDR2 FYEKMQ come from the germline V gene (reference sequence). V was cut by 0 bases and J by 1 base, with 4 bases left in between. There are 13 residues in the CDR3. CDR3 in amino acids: CASSLGLSYEQYF. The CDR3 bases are TGTGCCAGCAGCTTAGGCCTATCCTACGAGCAGTACTTC.

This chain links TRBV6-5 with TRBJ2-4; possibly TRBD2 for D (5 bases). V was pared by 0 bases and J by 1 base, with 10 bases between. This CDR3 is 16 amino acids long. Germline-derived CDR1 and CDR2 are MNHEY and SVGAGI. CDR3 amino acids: CASSYSASLAKNIQYF. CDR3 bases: TGTGCCAGCAGTTACTCGGCTAGCCTGGCCAAAAACATTCAGTACTTC.

Written as DNA, the CDR3 is TGTGCCTGGAGCCGACCCCTAGCGGGGTACAATGAGCAGTTCTTC. This codes for CAWSRPLAGYNEQFF. The chain couples TRBV30 to TRBJ2-1; 9 bases line up with TRBD2. The CDR3 totals 15 residues. The germline gives CDR1 GTSNPN, CDR2 SVGIG (reference sequence). Trimming removed 3 bases from V and 4 bases from J; junction bases left unmatched: 7.

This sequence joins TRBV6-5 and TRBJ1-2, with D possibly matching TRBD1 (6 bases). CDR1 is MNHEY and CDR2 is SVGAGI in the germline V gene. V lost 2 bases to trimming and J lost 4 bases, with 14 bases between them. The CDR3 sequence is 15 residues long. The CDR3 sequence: CASSYARGWGYGYTF. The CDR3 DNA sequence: TGTGCCAGCAGTTACGCCAGGGGCTGGGGCTATGGCTACACCTTC.

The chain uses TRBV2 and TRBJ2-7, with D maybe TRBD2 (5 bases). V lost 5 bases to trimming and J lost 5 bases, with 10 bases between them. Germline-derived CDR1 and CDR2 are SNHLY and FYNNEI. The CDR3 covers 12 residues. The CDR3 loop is CASSQVRDEQYF. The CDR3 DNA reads TGTGCCAGCAGTCAAGTGAGGGACGAGCAGTACTTC.

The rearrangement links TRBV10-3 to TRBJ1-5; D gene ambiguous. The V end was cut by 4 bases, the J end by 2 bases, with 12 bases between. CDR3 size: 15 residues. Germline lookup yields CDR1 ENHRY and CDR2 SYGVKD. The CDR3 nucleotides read TGTGCCATCAGTGGGCAGGTGGATGGCAATCAGCCCCAGCATTTT. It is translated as CAISGQVDGNQPQHF.

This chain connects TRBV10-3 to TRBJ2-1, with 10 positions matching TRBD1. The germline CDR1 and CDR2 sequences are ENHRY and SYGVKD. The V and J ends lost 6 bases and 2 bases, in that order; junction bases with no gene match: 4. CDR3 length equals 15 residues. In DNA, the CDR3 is TGTGCCATCAGGAGGACAGGGGGACCCTACAATGAGCAGTTCTTC. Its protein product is CAIRRTGGPYNEQFF.

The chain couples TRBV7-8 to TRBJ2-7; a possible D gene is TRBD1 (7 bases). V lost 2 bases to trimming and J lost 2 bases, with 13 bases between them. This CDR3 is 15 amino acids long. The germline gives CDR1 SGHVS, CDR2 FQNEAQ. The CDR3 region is CASSLFSGGPYEQYF. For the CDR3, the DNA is TGTGCCAGCAGCTTATTCTCAGGGGGGCCCTACGAGCAGTACTTC.

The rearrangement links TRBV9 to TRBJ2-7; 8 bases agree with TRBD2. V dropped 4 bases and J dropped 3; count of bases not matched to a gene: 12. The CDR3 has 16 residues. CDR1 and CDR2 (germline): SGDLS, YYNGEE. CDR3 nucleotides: TGTGCCAGCAGCCCTCAGGGAGCGGGAGCGTTCTACGAGCAGTACTTC. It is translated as CASSPQGAGAFYEQYF.

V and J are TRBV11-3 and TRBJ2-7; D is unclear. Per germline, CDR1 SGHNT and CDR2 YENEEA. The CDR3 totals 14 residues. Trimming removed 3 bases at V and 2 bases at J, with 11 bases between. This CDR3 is CASSFRPGPYEQYF. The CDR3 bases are TGTGCCAGCAGCTTCCGCCCAGGCCCCTACGAGCAGTACTTC.

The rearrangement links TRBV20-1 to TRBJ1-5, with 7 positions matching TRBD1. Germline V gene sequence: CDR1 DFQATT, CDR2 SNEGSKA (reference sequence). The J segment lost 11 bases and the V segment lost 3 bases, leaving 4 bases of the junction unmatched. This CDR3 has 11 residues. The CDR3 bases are TGCAGTGCTAGTAGGGACAGAGCCCAGCATTTT. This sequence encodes CSASRDRAQHF.

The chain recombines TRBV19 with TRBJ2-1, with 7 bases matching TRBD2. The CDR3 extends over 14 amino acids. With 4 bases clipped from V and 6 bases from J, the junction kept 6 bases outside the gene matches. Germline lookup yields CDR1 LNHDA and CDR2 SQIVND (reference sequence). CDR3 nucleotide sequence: TGTGCCAGTAGTACAGCGGGATGGGCCAATGAGCAGTTCTTC. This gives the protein CASSTAGWANEQFF.

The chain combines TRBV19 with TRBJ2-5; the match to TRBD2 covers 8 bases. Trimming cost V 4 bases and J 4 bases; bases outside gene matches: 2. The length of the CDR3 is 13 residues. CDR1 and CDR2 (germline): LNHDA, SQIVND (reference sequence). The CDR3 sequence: CASSRTSRETQYF. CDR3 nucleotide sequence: TGTGCCAGTAGTAGGACTAGCAGAGAGACCCAGTACTTC.

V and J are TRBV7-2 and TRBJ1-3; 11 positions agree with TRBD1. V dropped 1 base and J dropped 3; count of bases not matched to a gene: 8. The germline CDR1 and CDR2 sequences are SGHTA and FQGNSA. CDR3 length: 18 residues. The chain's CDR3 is CASSLVPGQGAYGNTIYF. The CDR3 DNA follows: TGTGCCAGCAGCTTAGTCCCCGGACAGGGGGCTTATGGAAACACCATATATTTT.

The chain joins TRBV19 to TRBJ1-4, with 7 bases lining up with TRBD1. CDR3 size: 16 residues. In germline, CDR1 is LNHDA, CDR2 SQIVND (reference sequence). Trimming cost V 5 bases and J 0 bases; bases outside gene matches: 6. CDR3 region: CASSLGQFPTNEKLFF. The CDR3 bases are TGTGCCAGTAGTCTGGGACAGTTTCCAACTAATGAAAAACTGTTTTTT.

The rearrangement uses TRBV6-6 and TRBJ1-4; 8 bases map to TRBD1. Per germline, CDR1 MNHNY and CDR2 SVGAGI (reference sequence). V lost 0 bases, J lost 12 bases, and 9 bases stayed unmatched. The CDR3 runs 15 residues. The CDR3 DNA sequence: TGTGCCAGCAGTTACTCTCGACAGGGGCAGATGGAACTGTTTTTT. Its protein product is CASSYSRQGQMELFF.

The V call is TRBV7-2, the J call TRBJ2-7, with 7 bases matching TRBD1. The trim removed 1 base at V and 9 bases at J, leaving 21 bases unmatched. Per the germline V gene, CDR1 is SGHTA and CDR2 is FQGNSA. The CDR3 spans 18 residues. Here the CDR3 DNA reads TGTGCCAGCAGCTTAGACGGAGGCGCGGACAGGTACTTGACGGGGCAGTACTTC. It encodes CASSLDGGADRYLTGQYF.

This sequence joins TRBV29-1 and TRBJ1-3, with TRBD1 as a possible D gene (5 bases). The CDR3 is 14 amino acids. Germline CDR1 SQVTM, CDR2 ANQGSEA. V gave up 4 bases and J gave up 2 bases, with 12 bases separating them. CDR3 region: CSVADSSTGNTIYF. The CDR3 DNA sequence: TGCAGCGTTGCCGACAGCTCTACTGGAAACACCATATATTTT. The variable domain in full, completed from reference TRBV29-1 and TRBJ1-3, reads SAVISQKPSRDICQRGTSLTIQCQVDSQVTMMFWYRQQPGQSLTLIATANQGSEATYESGFVIDKFPISRPNLTFSTLTVSNMSPEDSSIYLCSVADSSTGNTIYFGEGSWLTVV.

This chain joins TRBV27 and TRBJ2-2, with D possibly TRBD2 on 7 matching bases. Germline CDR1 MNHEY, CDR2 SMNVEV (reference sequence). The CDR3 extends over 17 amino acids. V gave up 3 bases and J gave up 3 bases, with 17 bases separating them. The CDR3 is CASSFLRGEGYTGELFF. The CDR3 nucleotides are TGTGCCAGCAGTTTCCTTAGGGGGGAGGGGTACACCGGGGAGCTGTTTTTT.

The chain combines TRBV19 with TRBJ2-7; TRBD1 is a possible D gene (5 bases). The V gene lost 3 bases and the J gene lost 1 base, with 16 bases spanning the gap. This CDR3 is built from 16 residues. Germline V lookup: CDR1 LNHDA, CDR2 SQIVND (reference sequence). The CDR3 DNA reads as TGTGCCAGTAGTATCGGGCAGGGCTTGACTTCCTACGAGCAGTACTTC. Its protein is CASSIGQGLTSYEQYF.

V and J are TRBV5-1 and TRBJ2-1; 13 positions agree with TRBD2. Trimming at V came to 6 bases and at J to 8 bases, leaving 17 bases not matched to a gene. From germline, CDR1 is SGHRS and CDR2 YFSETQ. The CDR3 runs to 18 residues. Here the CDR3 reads CASTHWTSGSGVVDEQFF. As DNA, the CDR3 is TGCGCCAGCACCCATTGGACTAGCGGGAGTGGGGTCGTCGATGAGCAGTTCTTC.

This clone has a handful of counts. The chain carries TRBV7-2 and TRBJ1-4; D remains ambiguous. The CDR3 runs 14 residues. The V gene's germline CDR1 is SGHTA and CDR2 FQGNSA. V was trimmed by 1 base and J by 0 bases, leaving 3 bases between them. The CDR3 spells CASSLGATNEKLFF. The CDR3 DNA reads TGTGCCAGCAGCTTAGGAGCAACTAATGAAAAACTGTTTTTT.

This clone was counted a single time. The CDR3 reads CASSPPGLAGVEEQFF. The CDR3 nucleotides are TGTGCCAGCAGCCCACCTGGACTAGCGGGAGTAGAAGAGCAGTTCTTC. V and J are TRBV7-2 and TRBJ2-1; 13 nucleotides align to TRBD2. V lost 5 bases and J lost 10; bases outside the gene matches: 11. Germline-derived CDR1 and CDR2 are SGHTA and FQGNSA. The CDR3 sequence is 16 residues long.